The 10 T cell receptor delta chains below were found in one sample sequenced in a study of delta chains in infants with herpesvirus infections. Gamma-chain- and delta-chain-specific primers converted PBMC RNA into TCR cDNA. TCRdb re-processed the RT-PCR reads via CATT. Of some 510 delta-chain clones listed, approximately 12% are singletons. The specimen was peripheral blood, collected at time point 2 of longitudinal follow-up. The receptor set was obtained from a human donor who was a Ugandan infant, either HIV-exposed or HIV-unexposed (not recorded which).

In the case of this clone: The likely explanation is a read error, given a far larger clone one base away. V usage is TRDV1 and J usage is TRDJ1; 11 bases match TRDD3. The CDR3 totals 18 residues. CDR1 is TSWWSYY and CDR2 is QGS in the germline V gene. The ends lost 0 bases at V and 0 bases at J; junction bases unmatched: 6. CDR3 in amino acids: CALGELVSWGIHTDKLIF. The DNA of the CDR3 is TGTGCTCTTGGGGAACTAGTGAGCTGGGGGATACACACCGATAAACTCATCTTT.

Concerning this clone: A single base is all that separates this from a far larger clone, so a read error is likely. The same CDR3 can be traced to other DNA sequences in this sample. This chain links TRDV1 with TRDJ1, with D perhaps matching TRDD3 (6 bases). V was trimmed by 3 bases and J by 1 base, leaving 33 bases between them. Germline CDR1 and CDR2: TSWWSYY and QGS. The CDR3 has 22 amino acids. CDR3 loop: CALGELGTYVRGTSRGTDKLIF. The CDR3 region has the DNA TGTGCTCTTGGGGAGCTGGGAACCTACGTTCGGGGGACGAGCCGTGGCACCGATAAACTCATCTTT.

The CDR3 DNA reads as TGTGCCTGTGACACCATACTGGGGGATACAGCACAACTCTTCTTT. As protein: CACDTILGDTAQLFF. This chain links TRDV2 with TRDJ2, with 10 nucleotides matching TRDD3. TCRdb records no J gene; here it was assigned by comparing the DNA to germline. The germline V gene encodes CDR1 GEAIGNYY and CDR2 EKD. The ends lost 0 bases at V and 5 bases at J; junction bases unmatched: 2. The CDR3 extends over 15 amino acids.

This clone was detected a few times. This may stem from a read error, because a much larger clone lies one nucleotide away. The rearrangement uses TRDV2 and TRDJ3, with 13 bases matching TRDD3. The CDR3 consists of 19 residues. CDR1 is GEAIGNYY, CDR2 EKD, per germline. The CDR3 loop is CACDTVLGDTSWDTRKMFF. CDR3 nucleotide sequence: TGTGCCTGTGACACCGTACTGGGGGATACGTCCTGGGACACCCGAAAGATGTTTTTC.

This clone was counted between two and nine times. This likely stems from a read error, as it lies one base from a far larger clone. The chain links TRDV1 to TRDJ1; TRDD3 aligns across 7 bases. J was trimmed by 0 bases and V by 5 bases; bases with no gene match: 27. The CDR3 spans 22 residues. From germline, CDR1 is TSWWSYY and CDR2 QGS. CDR3 nucleotides: TGTGCTCTTGGGAACCCGACCTATAGGGAGGGATACAGGGAATGGAACACCGATAAACTCATCTTT. Amino acids: CALGNPTYREGYREWNTDKLIF.

Comments on this clone: A much larger clone lies one base from this, so it may be a read error. V is TRDV1 and J is TRDJ1, with 13 nucleotides matching TRDD3. In germline, CDR1 is TSWWSYY, CDR2 QGS. The CDR3 length is 24 residues. In nucleotides, the CDR3 is TGTGCTCCTGGGGAAGTCCCTAAAGGACTTTTCGTACTGGGGGATACGTCGTACCGCGATAAACTCATCTTT. Amino acid sequence: CAPGEVPKGLFVLGDTSYRDKLIF.

This clone is labeled large. This sequence joins TRDV1 and TRDJ1; 13 nucleotides line up with TRDD3. V was pared by 5 bases and J by 0 bases, with 21 bases of the junction left unmatched. The CDR3 totals 22 residues. Germline-derived CDR1 and CDR2 are TSWWSYY and QGS. The CDR3 nucleotides are TGTGCTCTTGGGATATGTCCCCCAGGCTACTGGGGGATACGCTCGTACACCGATAAACTCATCTTT. Its translation is CALGICPPGYWGIRSYTDKLIF.

This clone is large in the sample. The genes are TRDV1 and TRDJ1; 9 nucleotides match TRDD3. This CDR3 contains 23 residues. Germline V gene data show CDR1 as TSWWSYY and CDR2 as QGS. J was trimmed by 0 bases and V by 5 bases; bases with no gene match: 28. In nucleotides, the CDR3 is TGTGCTCTTGGGCCCCCCTTTCCTCCCCCTACTGGGGGACGACGAACGTACACCGATAAACTCATCTTT. Protein product: CALGPPFPPPTGGRRTYTDKLIF.

By share, this clone ranks as large (0.1 to 1%). The chain couples TRDV1 to TRDJ1; D unresolved. Trimming pared 1 base from V and 1 base from J, leaving 13 bases between. Germline V gene data show CDR1 as TSWWSYY and CDR2 as QGS. There are 16 residues in the CDR3. For the CDR3, the DNA is TGTGCTCTTGGGGAACCCTCCCTTACGGGCACCGATAAACTCATCTTT. Translation gives CALGEPSLTGTDKLIF.

This clone is hyperexpanded in the sample. The gene calls are TRDV3 and TRDJ3, with D tentatively TRDD3 (6 bases). V gave up 4 bases and J gave up 2 bases, with 21 bases separating them. Germline values: CDR1 TVYSNPD, CDR2 GDNSRS (reference sequence). The CDR3 extends over 18 amino acids. The CDR3 spells CASFTSGYEPWDTRQMFF. CDR3 bases: TGTGCCTCATTTACGTCGGGATATGAGCCCTGGGACACCCGACAGATGTTTTTC.